This TCR beta chain was sequenced for a study of T cells in Graves' hyperthyroidism and ophthalmopathy. The V end was cut by 1 base, the J end by 2 bases, with 10 bases between. CDR3 length equals 15 residues. Germline V gene sequence: CDR1 LGHDT, CDR2 YNNKEL (reference sequence). Amplified regions were TCR beta CDR3 sequences from RNA transcripts. First-round RT-PCR targeting the TCR CDR3 was performed with the HTBI primer set. TCRdb recomputed calls from the multiplex PCR reads with MiXCR, one row per CDR3 protein. This sample yields 340,000 or so distinct CDR3 sequences, of which approximately 22% are seen a single time; over 45% belongs to the top ten.

The chain links TRBV3-1 to TRBJ2-3; no clear D gene. Sequencing was carried out using blood. The source is a woman between 50 and 59 years old with Graves' hyperthyroidism. CDR3 in amino acids: CASSQGLFHTDTQYF. In nucleotides, the CDR3 is TGTGCCAGCAGCCAAGGACTTTTCCACACAGATACGCAGTATTTT.